A selection of T cell receptor beta chains follows, all from one sample in a study of blood T cell repertoires in COVID-19. Measured with immunoSEQ multiplex PCR; TCRdb has only the in-frame clones, and not every one. The sample has about 130,000 clones, roughly two thirds seen once. The specimen was peripheral blood. All receptors derive from a woman in her 70s with acute or convalescent COVID-19. Each CDR3 is given with its conserved first and last residue. Fields, in order: J gene, V gene, clone size, CDR3 protein. For some rows the clone size is stated as once, few or many, or as a class when expanded; others skip it.

TRBJ1-2	TRBV7-2	.	CASSPSLASYGYTF
TRBJ1-2	TRBV2	.	CASRGQGGLHGYTF
TRBJ1-2	TRBV28	.	CASIPTGTLFNYGYTF
TRBJ1-1	TRBV5-5	.	CASSIQGMNTEAFF
TRBJ2-7	TRBV6-2/TRBV6-3	.	CASSRRNEQYF
TRBJ1-1	TRBV19	.	CASTGKALASGAFF
TRBJ2-1	TRBV10-3	.	CAISGPGLAGGLSEQFF
TRBJ1-2	TRBV19	.	CASSRTGGGVYGYTF
TRBJ2-7	TRBV6-1	few	CASSEPGLPPYAQYF
TRBJ2-5	TRBV3-1/TRBV3-2	.	CASSQLAGGGETQYF
TRBJ1-2	TRBV5-6	.	CASSPRGSGGYTF
TRBJ2-3	TRBV3-1/TRBV3-2	few	CASSQDRTGWRDTQYF
TRBJ2-7	TRBV20-1	.	CSARDRVEQYF
TRBJ2-3	TRBV30	.	CAWDRGMTDTQYF
TRBJ2-1	TRBV6-5	.	CASSPLDTYNEQFF
TRBJ1-2	TRBV12-3/TRBV12-4	.	CASRTGSGGYTF
TRBJ2-7	TRBV6-5	.	CASSTGTAYEQYF
TRBJ1-3	TRBV27	.	CASRLVTAMISGNTIYF
TRBJ1-1	TRBV29-1	.	CSVHRGLTEAFF
TRBJ2-5	TRBV6-5	.	CASNRGTHDGETQYF
TRBJ1-1	TRBV21-1	few	CASPLRGNTEAFF
TRBJ1-1	TRBV12-5	.	CASGLVGGGNTEAFF
TRBJ1-5	TRBV28	.	CASSLWTEGANQPQHF
TRBJ2-3	TRBV12-5	.	CASGLSRVWGDTQYF